A single sample gave rise to the 25 T cell receptor beta chains below, sequenced in a study of T cell responses to AZD1222 COVID-19 vaccine. Clones were read by immunoSEQ multiplex PCR, and TCRdb kept only the in-frame ones, dropping some. The data hold under 150,000 clones, with more than 75% observed a single time. The sequences come from peripheral blood, collected on day 0 of AZD1222 vaccination. The receptors here all came from an adult in good health.

This clone was seen just once. V usage is TRBV6-4 and J usage is TRBJ1-5; no definite D call. Germline V CDR1 and CDR2: MRHNA, SNTAGT. The germline V and J ends were trimmed by 3 bases and 5 bases, with 14 bases remaining between them. The length of the CDR3 is 15 residues. CDR3 nucleotide sequence: TGTGCCAGCAGTGAGTCCGGGGAACTCGATCAGCCCCAGCATTTT. Its protein is CASSESGELDQPQHF.

The chain links TRBV11-3 to TRBJ2-7, with 7 bases aligning to TRBD2. Germline lookup yields CDR1 SGHNT and CDR2 YENEEA. The CDR3 is made up of 13 amino acids. Trimming cost V 4 bases and J 6 bases; bases outside gene matches: 6. The CDR3 spells CASSSRWGGEQYF. CDR3 coding DNA: TGTGCCAGCAGCTCCCGGTGGGGGGGCGAGCAGTACTTC.

The gene calls are TRBV7-2 and TRBJ1-1; D is undetermined. Trimming stripped 7 bases from V and 4 bases from J, with 7 bases between. This CDR3 spans 11 amino acids. Germline assignment: CDR1 SGHTA and CDR2 FQGNSA. This CDR3 reads CASTPLTEAFF. The DNA for the CDR3 is TGTGCCAGCACCCCCCTCACTGAAGCTTTCTTT.

J is TRBJ2-5 and V is TRBV10-1; D may be TRBD2 (6 bases). V lost 7 bases and J 2 bases, leaving 14 bases between the germline ends. Germline loops: CDR1 WNHNN, CDR2 SYGVQD (reference sequence). The CDR3 contains 14 residues. CDR3 amino acids: CASTGLGGQETQYF. CDR3 in DNA: TGCGCCAGCACCGGCCTCGGGGGACAAGAGACCCAGTACTTC.

The rearrangement links TRBV6-1 to TRBJ1-1, with 11 bases lining up with TRBD1. V lost 1 base, J lost 10 bases, and 5 bases stayed unmatched. The germline V gene encodes CDR1 MNHNS and CDR2 SASEGT. The length of the CDR3 is 14 residues. CDR3 in DNA: TGTGCCAGCAGTGAAGTCGGGACAGGGGGGGGAGCTTTCTTT. Translation: CASSEVGTGGGAFF.

The chain uses TRBV18 and TRBJ1-2, with D possibly TRBD1 on 6 matching bases. Germline V gene data show CDR1 as KGHSH and CDR2 as LQKENI. V was shortened by 3 bases and J by 2 bases, with 10 bases between the two germline ends. The CDR3 totals 14 residues. This CDR3 is CASSPVGGNYGYTF. The CDR3 nucleotides read TGTGCCAGCTCACCGGTAGGGGGGAACTATGGCTACACCTTC.

The chain links TRBV3-1 (or the pseudogene TRBV3-2) to TRBJ1-2, with D uncertain. CDR1 and CDR2 (germline): LGHDT, YNNKEL (reference sequence). The CDR3 is 13 residues long. V was pared by 5 bases and J by 4 bases, with 11 bases between. The DNA for the CDR3 is TGTGCCAGCAGCGGAGACCGCCTCTATGGCTACACCTTC. Translating gives CASSGDRLYGYTF.

J is TRBJ1-2 and V is TRBV18; D possibly corresponds to TRBD1 (6 bases). V shed 0 bases and J shed 8 bases, with 10 bases lying between them. Looked up from germline, CDR1 is KGHSH and CDR2 is LQKENI. This CDR3 has 13 amino acids. The CDR3 region is CASSPPYREGYTF. The CDR3 nucleotides are TGTGCCAGCTCACCACCTTACAGGGAAGGCTACACCTTC. The full variable domain, its missing parts supplied by reference TRBV18 and TRBJ1-2, is NAGVMQNPRHLVRRRGQEARLRCSPMKGHSHVYWYRQLPEEGLKFMVYLQKENIIDESGMPKERFSAEFPKEGPSILRIQQVVRGDSAAYFCASSPPYREGYTFGSGTRLTVV.

The chain carries TRBV19 and TRBJ1-1, with a weak D call TRBD1 (5 bases). Germline assignment: CDR1 LNHDA and CDR2 SQIVND (reference sequence). The CDR3 sequence is 12 residues long. The CDR3 DNA reads as TGTGCTACAGGACTCACGAACACTGAAGCTTTCTTT. It yields the protein CATGLTNTEAFF.

CDR3 region: CASSPDRGQIPVYGYTF. CDR3 in DNA: TGTGCCAGCAGCCCGGACAGGGGGCAAATCCCCGTGTATGGCTACACCTTC. The chain joins TRBV5-4 to TRBJ1-2, with 11 bases matching TRBD1. With V trimmed by 4 bases and J by 5 bases, 13 bases remained unmatched. This CDR3 is 17 amino acids long. CDR1 and CDR2 from the germline V gene are SGHNT and YYREEE (reference sequence).

V gene TRBV28 combines with J gene TRBJ1-2; no clear D. Trimming cost V 6 bases and J 8 bases, with 22 bases left between them. Germline CDR1 and CDR2: MDHEN and SYDVKM. The CDR3 is made up of 15 amino acids. The CDR3 reads CASSPNYPGSRGYTF. As DNA, the CDR3 is TGTGCCAGCAGCCCAAATTACCCGGGATCGCGCGGCTACACCTTC.

This clone was counted a single time. The chain is built from TRBV6-5 and TRBJ1-1, with D tentatively TRBD1 (6 bases). This CDR3 has 13 amino acids. The germline CDR1 and CDR2 sequences are MNHEY and SVGAGI. Trimming left V 5 bases short and J 3 bases short, with 10 bases between. This CDR3 is CASSTDRYTEAFF. CDR3 DNA: TGTGCCAGCAGTACCGACAGGTACACTGAAGCTTTCTTT.

The V call is TRBV19, the J call TRBJ2-1, with a weak D call TRBD2 (5 bases). The germline V gene has CDR1 LNHDA and CDR2 SQIVND (reference sequence). Trimming pared 3 bases from V and 0 bases from J, leaving 9 bases between. The CDR3 has 15 amino acids. The CDR3: CASSIEGRSYNEQFF. The CDR3 DNA follows: TGTGCCAGTAGTATCGAGGGCCGCTCCTACAATGAGCAGTTCTTC.

J is TRBJ2-5 and V is TRBV6-5, with D possibly being TRBD2 (6 bases). The CDR3 loop spans 13 amino acids. Trimming cost V 7 bases and J 5 bases, with 14 bases left between them. Germline assignment: CDR1 MNHEY and CDR2 SVGAGI. The CDR3 DNA follows: TGTGCCAGCACCTCGGGGACTTTTGAGACCCAGTACTTC. The encoded protein is CASTSGTFETQYF.

This chain joins TRBV12-3 or TRBV12-4 and TRBJ2-2; the D gene is possibly TRBD2 (5 bases). The CDR3 sequence is 13 residues long. V was trimmed by 3 bases and J by 3 bases, leaving 5 bases between them. The CDR3 sequence: CASSLRDTGELFF. DNA for the CDR3: TGTGCCAGCAGTTTGCGGGACACCGGGGAGCTGTTTTTT.

The chain employs TRBV27 and TRBJ1-2; TRBD1 matches at 7 bases. Germline CDR1 and CDR2: MNHEY and SMNVEV (reference sequence). CDR3 size: 14 residues. The V and J ends lost 10 bases and 4 bases, in that order; junction bases with no gene match: 12. CDR3 loop: CATKLRQGTYGYTF. In DNA, the CDR3 is TGTGCCACCAAGCTACGACAGGGAACCTATGGCTACACCTTC.

This rearrangement joins TRBV29-1 to TRBJ2-5; 7 nucleotides line up with TRBD2. Unmatched junction bases numbered 4, after V lost 2 bases and J lost 1 base. The CDR3 has 14 amino acids. Germline V CDR1 and CDR2: SQVTM, ANQGSEA. The CDR3 is CSVEPSGTQETQYF. The DNA for the CDR3 is TGCAGCGTTGAACCCAGCGGGACCCAAGAGACCCAGTACTTC. The variable domain in full, with the rest retrieved from reference TRBV29-1 and TRBJ2-5, is SAVISQKPSRDICQRGTSLTIQCQVDSQVTMMFWYRQQPGQSLTLIATANQGSEATYESGFVIDKFPISRPNLTFSTLTVSNMSPEDSSIYLCSVEPSGTQETQYFGPGTRLLVL.

Details on this clone: The junction departs from the called germline gene at one end, perhaps through a read error. This chain joins TRBV25-1 and TRBJ1-6; 8 bases map to TRBD1. This CDR3 contains 13 residues. The V gene's germline CDR1 is MGHDK and CDR2 SYGVNS. The CDR3 DNA reads as TGTGCCAGCGGTGACAGGGGCAATTCACCCCTCCACTTT. This sequence encodes CASGDRGNSPLHF.

This clone was picked up a small number of times. The genes are TRBV6-5 and TRBJ2-7; tentatively, D is TRBD2 (7 bases). Germline CDR1 MNHEY, CDR2 SVGAGI. This CDR3 is 14 amino acids long. V was cut by 8 bases and J by 1 base, with 15 bases left in between. CDR3 coding DNA: TGTGCCAGCCGCAAGGGGGGGACATCCTACGAGCAGTACTTC. It codes for CASRKGGTSYEQYF.

This clone came up a few times. The chain combines TRBV6-5 with TRBJ1-3, with D possibly being TRBD1 (5 bases). The CDR3 consists of 14 residues. With 5 bases removed from V and 3 bases from J, the gap between germline ends came to 11 bases. CDR1 and CDR2 from the germline V gene are MNHEY and SVGAGI. CDR3 in amino acids: CASSIGAFGNTIYF. The CDR3 DNA sequence: TGTGCCAGCAGTATAGGGGCTTTTGGAAACACCATATATTTT.

This chain links TRBV6-2 or TRBV6-3 with TRBJ1-5; no firm D call. The V and J ends lost 0 bases and 0 bases respectively, with 12 bases between them. Germline lookup yields CDR1 MNHEY and CDR2 SVGEGT. The CDR3 is 17 residues long. The CDR3 DNA sequence: TGTGCCAGCAGTTACTCGATGGGAGACTATAGCAATCAGCCCCAGCATTTT. The encoded protein is CASSYSMGDYSNQPQHF.

The rearrangement links TRBV6-2 or TRBV6-3 to TRBJ2-1, with 12 bases identical to TRBD2. The J segment lost 3 bases and the V segment lost 5 bases, leaving 2 bases of the junction unmatched. The CDR3 is 15 amino acids. Germline assignment: CDR1 MNHEY and CDR2 SVGEGT. The CDR3 loop reads CASSLGLAGYNEQFF. DNA of the CDR3: TGTGCCAGCAGTCTGGGACTAGCGGGCTACAATGAGCAGTTCTTC.

V and J are TRBV14 and TRBJ1-2; D is perhaps TRBD1 (5 bases). Per germline, CDR1 SGHDN and CDR2 FVKESK. The CDR3 sequence is 13 residues long. Between the trimmed V and J ends, which lost 4 bases and 8 bases, there was a span of 14 bases. CDR3 loop: CASSLGGASGYTF. The DNA for the CDR3 is TGTGCCAGCAGCCTCGGAGGGGCAAGCGGCTACACCTTC.

To note about this clone: The sample has other DNA sequences that encode this CDR3 too. The chain recombines TRBV27 with TRBJ2-2, with D unclear. CDR1 is MNHEY, CDR2 SMNVEV, per germline (reference sequence). CDR3 length equals 12 residues. Between the trimmed V and J ends, which lost 3 bases and 4 bases, there was a span of 3 bases. The CDR3: CASSFGTGELFF. DNA of the CDR3: TGTGCCAGCAGTTTTGGCACCGGGGAGCTGTTTTTT.

In its sample, this clone was seen once. V gene TRBV5-4 combines with J gene TRBJ2-3; maybe TRBD2 (6 bases). The germline V gene encodes CDR1 SGHNT and CDR2 YYREEE (reference sequence). Trimming left V 3 bases short and J 0 bases short, with 11 bases between. This CDR3 spans 15 amino acids. The CDR3 sequence: CASSSAGASTDTQYF. In DNA form, the CDR3 reads TGTGCCAGCAGCTCAGCGGGCGCTAGCACAGATACGCAGTATTTT.